The 21 T cell receptor beta chains given below trace back to one sample, sequenced in a study of shared clonotypes between healthy human individuals. Sequencing used immunoSEQ multiplex PCR; TCRdb keeps in-frame clones, though not all of them. This table has approximately 2.4 million clones, approximately 94% appearing once. Sequencing input: naive CD4+ T cells sorted from blood. As for subset: CD45RA+ positively selected. These receptor sequences come from a man in his late teens or twenties in good health.

The chain is built from TRBV25-1 and TRBJ1-2, with 8 bases fitting TRBD1. Trimming at V came to 2 bases and at J to 5 bases, leaving 7 bases not matched to a gene. CDR1 MGHDK and CDR2 SYGVNS come from the germline V gene. This CDR3 is 15 amino acids long. The CDR3, as DNA: TGTGCCAGCAGTGAACACGGGACAGGAGATTATGGCTACACCTTC. Its translation is CASSEHGTGDYGYTF.

The chain couples TRBV10-3 to TRBJ1-2, with TRBD1 identical over 12 bases. V shed 6 bases, J shed 3 bases, and the junction held 11 bases outside the gene matches. This CDR3 has 17 amino acids. CDR1 and CDR2 from the germline V gene are ENHRY and SYGVKD. The CDR3 reads CAIRSGTGGAIDYGYTF. DNA of the CDR3: TGTGCCATCAGGTCCGGGACAGGGGGCGCGATTGACTATGGCTACACCTTC.

Notes on this clone: Additional DNA sequences in this sample encode the identical CDR3. This chain uses TRBV6-5 with TRBJ2-7, with D maybe TRBD2 (5 bases). The germline gives CDR1 MNHEY, CDR2 SVGAGI. The V and J ends lost 0 bases and 0 bases respectively, with 9 bases between them. This CDR3 region has 15 residues. The CDR3 nucleotides are TGTGCCAGCAGTTACTCTCCGGGGAGCTCCTACGAGCAGTACTTC. This codes for CASSYSPGSSYEQYF.

As regards this clone: Other DNA sequences within the sample encode an identical CDR3. CDR3 protein: CASSSGNSPLHF. DNA of the CDR3: TGTGCCAGCAGTTCAGGGAATTCACCCCTCCACTTT. The gene calls are TRBV6-5 and TRBJ1-6, with D perhaps matching TRBD1 (5 bases). The V end was cut by 4 bases, the J end by 7 bases, with 5 bases between. The length of the CDR3 is 12 residues. Looked up from germline, CDR1 is MNHEY and CDR2 is SVGAGI.

The J gene is TRBJ2-2, the V gene TRBV19, with a possible D match to TRBD2 (5 bases). Trimming pared 10 bases from V and 1 base from J, leaving 10 bases between. Germline CDR1 LNHDA, CDR2 SQIVND (reference sequence). There are 13 residues in the CDR3. CDR3 protein: CATYGLNTGELFF. In DNA, the CDR3 is TGTGCCACATACGGACTGAACACCGGGGAGCTGTTTTTT.

The chain carries TRBV30 and TRBJ1-5; D may be TRBD1 (6 bases). There are 14 residues in the CDR3. The germline V gene has CDR1 GTSNPN and CDR2 SVGIG (reference sequence). The V end lost 1 base, the J end lost 3 bases, and 10 bases lay between the germline ends. CDR3 in DNA: TGTGCCTGGAGTGGAGGGGGGGTCAATCAGCCCCAGCATTTT. Translated, it gives CAWSGGGVNQPQHF.

This clone was seen just once. The chain joins TRBV29-1 to TRBJ1-4; 7 nucleotides agree with TRBD1. With 8 bases clipped from V and 7 bases from J, the junction kept 7 bases outside the gene matches. Germline V CDR1 and CDR2: SQVTM, ANQGSEA. The CDR3 has 12 residues. The CDR3, as DNA: TGCAGCTCCCGGGACAGTGCTGAAAAACTGTTTTTT. Residues: CSSRDSAEKLFF. The full variable domain, with the rest looked up from reference TRBV29-1 and TRBJ1-4, is SAVISQKPSRDICQRGTSLTIQCQVDSQVTMMFWYRQQPGQSLTLIATANQGSEATYESGFVIDKFPISRPNLTFSTLTVSNMSPEDSSIYLCSSRDSAEKLFFGSGTQLSVL.

The rearrangement joins TRBV30 to TRBJ1-2; D ambiguous. Germline V lookup: CDR1 GTSNPN, CDR2 SVGIG (reference sequence). The CDR3 extends over 14 amino acids. The V end was cut by 3 bases, the J end by 4 bases, with 15 bases between. The CDR3 loop reads CAWRPRAPGYGYTF. The DNA for the CDR3 is TGTGCCTGGAGACCCCGGGCCCCCGGCTATGGCTACACCTTC.

The CDR3 DNA reads TGCAGCGTTGCTGGAGGGTGGGATTGGAGCGGGGAGCTGTTTTTT. It codes for CSVAGGWDWSGELFF. This chain joins TRBV29-1 and TRBJ2-2; TRBD2 is a possible D gene (6 bases). The CDR3 loop spans 15 amino acids. Germline V gives CDR1 SQVTM, CDR2 ANQGSEA. The ends were cut back, 4 bases at V and 7 bases at J, with 19 bases in the middle.

A word on this clone: At the DNA level, this CDR3 is encoded by other sequences in the same sample as well. The chain has TRBV18 and TRBJ2-2; D uncertain. The V gene lost 3 bases and the J gene lost 1 base, with 3 bases spanning the gap. This CDR3 is 13 amino acids long. Germline V gene sequence: CDR1 KGHSH, CDR2 LQKENI. CDR3 sequence reads: CASSPGNTGELFF. The CDR3 nucleotides are TGTGCCAGCTCACCCGGGAACACCGGGGAGCTGTTTTTT.

The chain carries TRBV13 and TRBJ2-3; TRBD2 matches 8 bases. This CDR3 has 16 residues. In germline, CDR1 is PRHDT, CDR2 FYEKMQ (reference sequence). Losses at the gene ends were 1 base for V and 2 bases for J; bases not matched to a gene: 5. The CDR3 DNA reads TGTGCCAGCAGCTTAGCGGGGGGGCGGCCCACAGATACGCAGTATTTT. Translation: CASSLAGGRPTDTQYF.

For this clone: Other nucleotide sequences from this sample produce the same CDR3. J is TRBJ1-2 and V is TRBV18, with no clear D. CDR1 is KGHSH and CDR2 is LQKENI in the germline V gene. This CDR3 has 15 amino acids. Trimming pared 1 base from V and 0 bases from J, leaving 9 bases between. For the CDR3, the DNA is TGTGCCAGCTCACCACAGGGCACCACTAACTATGGCTACACCTTC. Its translation is CASSPQGTTNYGYTF.

The chain links TRBV28 to TRBJ1-2; weak D call: TRBD1 (6 bases). The ends were cut back, 6 bases at V and 8 bases at J, with 19 bases in the middle. This CDR3 spans 14 amino acids. The germline gives CDR1 MDHEN, CDR2 SYDVKM. Here the CDR3 DNA reads TGTGCCAGCAGGACCCCGGGACAAGTGGGCGGCTACACCTTC. Amino acid sequence: CASRTPGQVGGYTF.

V is TRBV11-3 and J is TRBJ2-3; TRBD1 matches at 10 bases. V was clipped by 5 bases and J by 5 bases; unmatched bases: 7. Germline lookup yields CDR1 SGHNT and CDR2 YENEEA. The CDR3 runs to 15 residues. CDR3 sequence (DNA): TGTGCCAGCAGCCCGGGACAGGGGTCCATAGATACGCAGTATTTT. Translating it yields CASSPGQGSIDTQYF.

This chain joins TRBV11-1 and TRBJ2-7, with 11 bases matching TRBD2. This CDR3 has 17 residues. The germline V gene has CDR1 SGHAT and CDR2 FQDESV (reference sequence). The V segment lost 5 bases and the J segment 2 bases; nucleotides outside the gene matches: 11. The chain's CDR3 is CASSLVASGGLAYEQYF. In DNA, the CDR3 is TGTGCCAGCAGCCTGGTGGCTAGCGGGGGGCTAGCCTACGAGCAGTACTTC.

Concerning this clone itself: Other DNA sequences in this sample translate to the same CDR3. This chain joins TRBV18 and TRBJ1-2; D is undetermined. Per germline, CDR1 KGHSH and CDR2 LQKENI. This CDR3 region has 13 residues. Trimming stripped 2 bases from V and 2 bases from J, with 6 bases between. As DNA, the CDR3 is TGTGCCAGCTCACCAGACCGAAACTATGGCTACACCTTC. Translated: CASSPDRNYGYTF.

This chain connects TRBV2 to TRBJ1-6; 7 positions match TRBD1. V lost 6 bases, J lost 9 bases, and 5 bases stayed unmatched. Looked up from germline, CDR1 is SNHLY and CDR2 is FYNNEI. The CDR3 is made up of 13 amino acids. The DNA for the CDR3 is TGTGCCAGCAGACAGGGGATCAGTTCACCCCTCCACTTT. Amino acid sequence: CASRQGISSPLHF.

V gene TRBV7-9 combines with J gene TRBJ2-7, with unresolved D. Germline lookup yields CDR1 SEHNR and CDR2 FQNEAQ (reference sequence). The CDR3 loop spans 15 amino acids. V was shortened by 5 bases and J by 1 base, with 15 bases between the two germline ends. CDR3 sequence: CASSPGRASSYEQYF. DNA for the CDR3: TGTGCCAGCAGCCCCGGACGCGCGTCTTCCTACGAGCAGTACTTC.

CDR3 DNA sequence: TGCGCCAGCAGCTTGGACCCCGTTGGCCACCAAAGAAAACTGTTTTTT. Protein: CASSLDPVGHQRKLFF. V and J are TRBV5-1 and TRBJ1-4; D is unresolved. Germline values: CDR1 SGHRS, CDR2 YFSETQ. Trimming took 0 bases from V and 10 from J, leaving 19 bases between them. The CDR3 totals 16 residues.

This clone was observed once. The chain carries TRBV5-6 and TRBJ2-2, with 7 bases matching TRBD1. The germline V gene has CDR1 SGHDT and CDR2 YYEEEE. The CDR3 extends over 14 amino acids. Trimming removed 3 bases from V and 5 bases from J; junction bases left unmatched: 4. As DNA, the CDR3 is TGTGCCAGCAGCTCGACAGGGACGACCGGGGAGCTGTTTTTT. Encoded protein: CASSSTGTTGELFF.

V usage is TRBV7-9 and J usage is TRBJ1-1; 7 bases agree with TRBD1. This CDR3 region has 14 residues. The germline CDR1 and CDR2 sequences are SEHNR and FQNEAQ (reference sequence). V lost 5 bases and J lost 3; bases outside the gene matches: 6. The CDR3 DNA reads TGTGCCAGCAGCCAGATCGACAGGGACACTGAAGCTTTCTTT. It yields the protein CASSQIDRDTEAFF.